Below, 26 T cell receptor beta chains from the same sample are listed, as sequenced in a study of T cell repertoires in cytomegalovirus infection. These receptors are not linked to any known antigen. TCRdb re-called the reads through MiXCR, storing one row per CDR3 protein. The sample comprises about 890,000 distinct CDR3 sequences, around 32% of which are singletons, and around 15% rests with the top ten. The input for sequencing was cultured CD8+ T cells from PBMCs, taken from culture after CMV antigen stimulation. The receptor set was obtained from a human donor in good health (CMV status not recorded). Some clones in this sample may be carry-over from other donors' samples.

This clonotype came up a few times. The V call is TRBV7-8, the J call TRBJ1-1; 8 bases match TRBD1. CDR1 and CDR2 from the germline V gene are SGHVS and FQNEAQ. The ends lost 5 bases at V and 4 bases at J; junction bases unmatched: 9. The CDR3 is 15 residues long. The CDR3 DNA is TGTGCCAGCAGCGGACACAGGGGGACGGGCACTGAAGCTTTCTTT. Translated: CASSGHRGTGTEAFF.

The sample holds many counts of this clonotype. Here the CDR3 DNA reads TGTGCCAGCAGCCTGGGACACAGGGATACAGATACGCAGTATTTT. Translating it yields CASSLGHRDTDTQYF. The genes are TRBV7-2 and TRBJ2-3; D is perhaps TRBD1 (6 bases). V dropped 5 bases and J dropped 3 bases, with 15 bases sitting between them. Germline V CDR1 and CDR2: SGHTA, FQGNSA. This CDR3 is 15 amino acids long.

The gene calls are TRBV7-6 and TRBJ1-1; possibly TRBD1 for D (5 bases). Trimming cost V 5 bases and J 7 bases, with 26 bases left between them. Germline V gene data show CDR1 as SGHVS and CDR2 as FNYEAQ. The CDR3 has 17 residues. CDR3 sequence (DNA): TGTGCCAGCAGCGGGGAATGGTCAGAACTTCGGGGCATTGAAGCTTTCTTT. This sequence encodes CASSGEWSELRGIEAFF.

This clonotype was seen ten or more times. J is TRBJ2-6 and V is TRBV7-9; either TRBD1 or TRBD2 may fit D (5 bases each). V was trimmed by 5 bases and J by 0 bases, leaving 14 bases between them. CDR3 length equals 17 residues. Germline V CDR1 and CDR2: SEHNR, FQNEAQ (reference sequence). CDR3 residues: CASSPRDGDSGANVLTF. CDR3 coding DNA: TGTGCCAGCAGCCCCCGGGACGGAGACTCTGGGGCCAACGTCCTGACTTTC.

This clonotype was seen ten or more times. The chain combines TRBV11-3 with TRBJ2-1, with D unresolved. The CDR3 has 14 amino acids. Germline loops: CDR1 SGHNT, CDR2 YENEEA. V lost 6 bases, J lost 9 bases, and 18 bases lay in between. CDR3 protein: CASRAGPLTGEQFF. The CDR3 DNA is TGTGCCAGCAGGGCCGGGCCATTGACGGGTGAGCAGTTCTTC.

This chain links TRBV27 with TRBJ2-7, with D perhaps assigned TRBD1 or TRBD2 (5 bases each). CDR3 length: 13 residues. V shed 4 bases and J shed 4 bases, with 11 bases lying between them. Per the germline V gene, CDR1 is MNHEY and CDR2 is SMNVEV (reference sequence). The CDR3 is CASSSGSNYEQYV. CDR3 sequence (DNA): TGTGCCAGCAGTTCAGGGAGCAATTACGAGCAGTACGTC.

A note on this clonotype: The junction and the germline gene differ at one end; a read error may be behind it. The chain uses TRBV7-7 and TRBJ1-3; 7 nucleotides align to TRBD1. This CDR3 is 19 amino acids long. Germline CDR1 and CDR2: SSHAT and FNYEAQ (reference sequence). CDR3 sequence (DNA): TGTGCTAGCAGCTTAGCGTCTCGGGAACCGGGACAGTCGGCAAACACCATATATTTT. The encoded protein is CASSLASREPGQSANTIYF.

This clonotype was recorded a few times. This chain joins TRBV4-1 and TRBJ2-5; the D gene is possibly TRBD1 (7 bases). Trimming shortened V by 3 bases and J by 9 bases, and 17 bases separated the two germline ends. Germline V gene data show CDR1 as MGHRA and CDR2 as YSYEKL. The CDR3 is 14 residues long. CDR3 coding DNA: TGCGCCAGCAGCCATGTCCAGGGGGAGGAGCCCCAGTACTTC. Translated, it gives CASSHVQGEEPQYF.

CDR3 sequence (DNA): TGTGCCAGCAGCTCCCCTTCGGACAACTACGAGCAGTACTTC. Translated: CASSSPSDNYEQYF. This sequence joins TRBV7-9 and TRBJ2-7, with D possibly TRBD1 on 5 matching bases. This CDR3 contains 14 residues. The germline V gene has CDR1 SEHNR and CDR2 FQNEAQ (reference sequence). V was shortened by 4 bases and J by 3 bases, with 13 bases between the two germline ends.

This chain uses TRBV28 with TRBJ2-5; 7 bases map to TRBD1. CDR1 MDHEN and CDR2 SYDVKM come from the germline V gene. Trimming at V came to 6 bases and at J to 0 bases, leaving 7 bases not matched to a gene. The CDR3 is 15 amino acids. CDR3 protein: CASRPGTVNQETQYF. The CDR3 DNA reads TGTGCCAGCAGGCCCGGGACAGTTAACCAAGAGACCCAGTACTTC.

The rearrangement joins TRBV6-2 or TRBV6-3 to TRBJ1-6, with 7 positions matching TRBD1. This CDR3 comprises 14 residues. Germline-derived CDR1 and CDR2 are MNHEY and SVGEGT. V trimming: 2 bases; J trimming: 6 bases; junction bases outside the gene matches: 1. Written as DNA, the CDR3 is TGTGCCAGCAGTTACCGGGACAGTAATTCACCCCTCCACTTT. Residues: CASSYRDSNSPLHF.

The chain has TRBV5-1 and TRBJ1-5; no definite D call. The V gene's germline CDR1 is SGHRS and CDR2 YFSETQ. V dropped 4 bases and J dropped 7 bases, with 15 bases sitting between them. This CDR3 is 14 amino acids long. CDR3 DNA: TGCGCCAGCAGCCCAGAGCGTTTCAACCAGCCCCAGCATTTT. It is translated as CASSPERFNQPQHF.

This clonotype showed up just a few times. This chain joins TRBV6-5 and TRBJ1-1; tentative D call: TRBD1 (5 bases). This CDR3 comprises 15 residues. CDR1 is MNHEY, CDR2 SVGAGI, per germline. V was clipped by 6 bases and J by 5 bases, with 19 bases between them. CDR3 in DNA: TGTGCCAGCAGCCAAAGTCGGGACTGGGGGACTGAAGCTTTCTTT. Translating gives CASSQSRDWGTEAFF.

The V gene is TRBV7-9, the J gene TRBJ2-7; TRBD1 agrees at 8 bases. Germline values: CDR1 SEHNR, CDR2 FQNEAQ (reference sequence). The J segment lost 1 base and the V segment lost 1 base, leaving 9 bases of the junction unmatched. There are 17 residues in the CDR3. CDR3 nucleotide sequence: TGTGCCAGCAGCTTAGGATACAGGCAGGGGGCTTCCTACGAGCAGTACTTC. This encodes CASSLGYRQGASYEQYF.

This clonotype occurred a few times. The V call is TRBV27, the J call TRBJ2-1; a possible D gene is TRBD2 (6 bases). The V end lost 5 bases, the J end lost 9 bases, and 17 bases lay between the germline ends. The CDR3 consists of 14 residues. Germline lookup yields CDR1 MNHEY and CDR2 SMNVEV (reference sequence). For the CDR3, the DNA is TGTGCCAGCAGTCCAGGGACTCGCTCGAGTGAGCAGTTCTTC. Residues: CASSPGTRSSEQFF.

The V gene is TRBV19, the J gene TRBJ2-1, with 11 bases aligning to TRBD1. This CDR3 contains 17 residues. The germline CDR1 and CDR2 sequences are LNHDA and SQIVND (reference sequence). Germline trimming cut 1 base from V and 6 bases from J; bases unmatched to any gene: 8. Here the CDR3 DNA reads TGTGCCAGTAGTATAGCCCCCGGACAGGGGGCGGGCAATGAGCAGTTCTTC. This encodes CASSIAPGQGAGNEQFF.

This chain connects TRBV7-9 to TRBJ2-3, with 11 bases fitting TRBD2. This CDR3 has 17 amino acids. The germline V gene has CDR1 SEHNR and CDR2 FQNEAQ (reference sequence). The V and J ends lost 5 bases and 2 bases, in that order; junction bases with no gene match: 9. The CDR3 is CASSALSGGGPTDTQYF. CDR3 nucleotides: TGTGCCAGCAGCGCTCTTAGCGGGGGGGGCCCCACAGATACGCAGTATTTT.

This clonotype was observed a few times. The chain uses TRBV6-2 or TRBV6-3 and TRBJ2-2; maybe TRBD1 (7 bases). CDR1 is MNHEY, CDR2 SVGEGT, per germline. V was trimmed by 2 bases and J by 0 bases, leaving 16 bases between them. This CDR3 region has 18 residues. In DNA, the CDR3 is TGTGCCAGCAGTTACGATATGGAGGGGGCGGCGAACACCGGGGAGCTGTTTTTT. Translated: CASSYDMEGAANTGELFF.

This rearrangement joins TRBV12-3 or TRBV12-4 to TRBJ2-3, with a weak D call TRBD2 (5 bases). V was trimmed by 6 bases and J by 0 bases, leaving 13 bases between them. The CDR3 has 15 amino acids. The CDR3 DNA reads as TGTGCCAGCAGCCAAGCGGTACCTAGCACAGATACGCAGTATTTT. Protein: CASSQAVPSTDTQYF.

At least ten counts were recorded for this clonotype. This chain connects TRBV11-3 to TRBJ2-1, with D maybe TRBD1 (8 bases). This CDR3 is built from 15 residues. Trimming left V 2 bases short and J 3 bases short, with 11 bases between. Germline V CDR1 and CDR2: SGHNT, YENEEA. This CDR3 is CASSLNRGGYNEQFF. The CDR3 nucleotides are TGTGCCAGCAGCTTAAACAGGGGGGGCTACAATGAGCAGTTCTTC.

The chain has TRBV27 and TRBJ1-2; 9 bases line up with TRBD1. Germline V lookup: CDR1 MNHEY, CDR2 SMNVEV (reference sequence). The V segment lost 4 bases and the J segment 2 bases; nucleotides outside the gene matches: 2. There are 14 residues in the CDR3. The CDR3 spells CASSWDRANYGYTF. The CDR3 nucleotides are TGTGCCAGCAGTTGGGACAGGGCGAACTATGGCTACACCTTC.

This clonotype was observed a handful of times. CDR3 nucleotide sequence: TGTGCCAGCAGCTCCTCACAGGGAGTAGCCAAAAACATTCAGTACTTC. Translation: CASSSSQGVAKNIQYF. The chain carries TRBV7-3 and TRBJ2-4, with a possible D match to TRBD1 (6 bases). The V gene lost 4 bases and the J gene lost 0 bases, with 13 bases spanning the gap. This CDR3 is built from 16 residues. CDR1 SGHTA and CDR2 FQGTGA come from the germline V gene.

This clonotype has a count of ten or more. The rearrangement uses TRBV7-6 and TRBJ1-6; no firm D call. This CDR3 contains 16 residues. Germline V gene sequence: CDR1 SGHVS, CDR2 FNYEAQ. Trimming removed 5 bases at V and 7 bases at J, with 18 bases between. This CDR3 reads CASSQDGTFVNSPLHF. The CDR3 bases are TGTGCCAGCAGCCAAGATGGCACCTTCGTGAATTCACCCCTCCACTTT.

On this clonotype itself: The CDR3 ends on some other residue instead of the conserved phenylalanine or tryptophan, so this is likely a read error. This sequence joins TRBV20-1 and TRBJ1-5, with 7 bases aligning to TRBD1. Per germline, CDR1 DFQATT and CDR2 SNEGSKA (reference sequence). This CDR3 spans 13 amino acids. The trim removed 6 bases at V and 9 bases at J, leaving 11 bases unmatched. The CDR3 reads CSAGDSSRGPQHL. CDR3 coding DNA: TGCAGTGCCGGGGACAGCTCGCGGGGGCCCCAGCATTTA.

At least ten counts were recorded for this clonotype. This chain links TRBV19 with TRBJ1-1, with D possibly being TRBD1 (6 bases). The V gene lost 1 base and the J gene lost 8 bases, with 14 bases spanning the gap. The CDR3 loop spans 14 amino acids. The germline V gene has CDR1 LNHDA and CDR2 SQIVND (reference sequence). The CDR3 spells CASSIADSGTEAFF. The CDR3 DNA sequence: TGTGCCAGTAGTATAGCCGACAGCGGGACAGAAGCTTTCTTT. Full variable domain (outside the CDR3, taken from reference TRBV19 and TRBJ1-1): DGGITQSPKYLFRKEGQNVTLSCEQNLNHDAMYWYRQDPGQGLRLIYYSQIVNDFQKGDIAEGYSVSREKKESFPLTVTSAQKNPTAFYLCASSIADSGTEAFFGQGTRLTVV.

This sequence joins TRBV20-1 and TRBJ1-1; D perhaps matches TRBD1 (6 bases). With 5 bases removed from V and 1 base from J, the gap between germline ends came to 17 bases. The CDR3 sequence is 15 residues long. The V gene's germline CDR1 is DFQATT and CDR2 SNEGSKA (reference sequence). The CDR3 DNA sequence: TGCAGTGCTCCTTGGACAGCAGTCAGGAACACTGAAGCTTTCTTT. It translates to CSAPWTAVRNTEAFF.